A selection of T cell receptor beta chains follows, all from one sample in a study of blood T cells in healthy people across ages. Each CDR3 protein is one row after TCRdb ran MiXCR on the 5' RACE reads. This table has roughly 830,000 distinct CDR3 sequences, under 80% appearing once. The specimen sequenced was blood. The receptors derive from a man younger than 40 in good health. CDR3s leave out the opening cysteine and the closing phenylalanine or tryptophan. Fields, in order: CDR3 protein, CDR3 length, clone size, V gene. Expanded clones get a size class; other rows say once, few or many, or leave the size out.

cdr3_aa: ASSYLDRTEAF; cdr3_length: 11; clone_size: .; v_call: TRBV6-5
cdr3_aa: ASSLSRNRGRNEQF; cdr3_length: 14; clone_size: .; v_call: TRBV7-2
cdr3_aa: TSSWQAPRLEQY; cdr3_length: 12; clone_size: .; v_call: TRBV7-9
cdr3_aa: ASSSGTSLEQF; cdr3_length: 11; clone_size: .; v_call: TRBV6-5
cdr3_aa: ASSTGLSYEQY; cdr3_length: 11; clone_size: .; v_call: TRBV2
cdr3_aa: ASSTPGSGTDTQY; cdr3_length: 13; clone_size: .; v_call: TRBV5-1
cdr3_aa: SARGLEYNEQF; cdr3_length: 11; clone_size: .; v_call: TRBV20-1
cdr3_aa: ASSGTSGGVSPYEQY; cdr3_length: 15; clone_size: once; v_call: TRBV25-1
cdr3_aa: ASSFGRYNEQF; cdr3_length: 11; clone_size: few; v_call: TRBV27
cdr3_aa: ASSQGSGGARDTQY; cdr3_length: 14; clone_size: .; v_call: TRBV9
cdr3_aa: ASSVGQGRTGELF; cdr3_length: 13; clone_size: .; v_call: TRBV9
cdr3_aa: ASSCGQGDGYT; cdr3_length: 11; clone_size: .; v_call: TRBV5-8
cdr3_aa: AGSFGQGGGEAF; cdr3_length: 12; clone_size: .; v_call: TRBV5-5
cdr3_aa: ASSQGLAGVEETQY; cdr3_length: 14; clone_size: .; v_call: TRBV4-2
cdr3_aa: ASSLLAGGRSNEQF; cdr3_length: 14; clone_size: .; v_call: TRBV27
cdr3_aa: AISEWQGMQPQH; cdr3_length: 12; clone_size: once; v_call: TRBV2
cdr3_aa: ASSVAGGADPRQETQY; cdr3_length: 16; clone_size: .; v_call: TRBV9
cdr3_aa: SALPIGTFNTEAF; cdr3_length: 13; clone_size: .; v_call: TRBV20-1
cdr3_aa: ASSPLRGVGHEQY; cdr3_length: 13; clone_size: few; v_call: TRBV19
cdr3_aa: SVESPGQGAGEQY; cdr3_length: 13; clone_size: few; v_call: TRBV29-1
cdr3_aa: ASSPGADYEQY; cdr3_length: 11; clone_size: .; v_call: TRBV3-1
cdr3_aa: ASSYGYYGYT; cdr3_length: 10; clone_size: .; v_call: TRBV6-5
cdr3_aa: ASRPGQKLNNEQF; cdr3_length: 13; clone_size: .; v_call: TRBV12-3/TRBV12-4
cdr3_aa: SGQGETNTEAF; cdr3_length: 11; clone_size: .; v_call: TRBV20-1
cdr3_aa: ASSQEGLRLYGYT; cdr3_length: 13; clone_size: .; v_call: TRBV3-1
cdr3_aa: ATGRNVMNTEAF; cdr3_length: 12; clone_size: .; v_call: TRBV15
cdr3_aa: ASSKLAPLAKNIQY; cdr3_length: 14; clone_size: .; v_call: TRBV21-1
cdr3_aa: ASSLITVNTEAF; cdr3_length: 12; clone_size: .; v_call: TRBV7-2
cdr3_aa: ASSTPRDRGSYEQY; cdr3_length: 14; clone_size: .; v_call: TRBV2
cdr3_aa: ASSQDPRLYTEAF; cdr3_length: 13; clone_size: .; v_call: TRBV3-1
cdr3_aa: SAQHSSRSGSYGYT; cdr3_length: 14; clone_size: few; v_call: TRBV20-1
cdr3_aa: ASSTPRERVVTEAF; cdr3_length: 14; clone_size: .; v_call: TRBV27
cdr3_aa: ASSLEQYPSTDTQY; cdr3_length: 14; clone_size: .; v_call: TRBV5-1
cdr3_aa: ASSVSGELF; cdr3_length: 9; clone_size: .; v_call: TRBV9
cdr3_aa: SVRRTDWKETQY; cdr3_length: 12; clone_size: few; v_call: TRBV29-1
cdr3_aa: ASSFTRGGLEQY; cdr3_length: 12; clone_size: .; v_call: TRBV7-9
cdr3_aa: ATSRDWDRGPPEQY; cdr3_length: 14; clone_size: .; v_call: TRBV15
cdr3_aa: AIMAEDVTDTQY; cdr3_length: 12; clone_size: .; v_call: TRBV10-3
cdr3_aa: ASSPGDYSFPDEQF; cdr3_length: 14; clone_size: .; v_call: TRBV9
cdr3_aa: ASIENRANYGYT; cdr3_length: 12; clone_size: .; v_call: TRBV2
cdr3_aa: ASSQDYNRGQTQY; cdr3_length: 13; clone_size: once; v_call: TRBV4-3
cdr3_aa: SSRRPAEGTQY; cdr3_length: 11; clone_size: .; v_call: TRBV29-1
cdr3_aa: ASSVGGLGEQY; cdr3_length: 11; clone_size: .; v_call: TRBV9
cdr3_aa: SASNQETQY; cdr3_length: 9; clone_size: few; v_call: TRBV20-1
cdr3_aa: ASSPEASGTYEQY; cdr3_length: 13; clone_size: .; v_call: TRBV4-3
cdr3_aa: ATRGGGYEQY; cdr3_length: 10; clone_size: .; v_call: TRBV28
cdr3_aa: AISGRLAGRSTDTQY; cdr3_length: 15; clone_size: .; v_call: TRBV10-3
cdr3_aa: ASSRPGLSNEETQY; cdr3_length: 14; clone_size: .; v_call: TRBV5-8
cdr3_aa: SAGTASSRTQY; cdr3_length: 11; clone_size: few; v_call: TRBV20-1
cdr3_aa: ASSFRAGEETQY; cdr3_length: 12; clone_size: .; v_call: TRBV27
cdr3_aa: ASILLLWDSVTSGANVLT; cdr3_length: 18; clone_size: once; v_call: TRBV12-3/TRBV12-4
cdr3_aa: ASSFPKRNEQY; cdr3_length: 11; clone_size: .; v_call: TRBV28
cdr3_aa: SVEGRDGPLSGNEQF; cdr3_length: 15; clone_size: .; v_call: TRBV29-1
cdr3_aa: ASSQDRATYYEQY; cdr3_length: 13; clone_size: .; v_call: TRBV4-3
cdr3_aa: SVGTGTNEKLF; cdr3_length: 11; clone_size: .; v_call: TRBV29-1
cdr3_aa: ASSYGQGVHYGYT; cdr3_length: 13; clone_size: .; v_call: TRBV7-9
cdr3_aa: ASSPPGIGRQY; cdr3_length: 11; clone_size: .; v_call: TRBV7-3